This T cell receptor (beta chain) was observed in a study of blood T cell repertoires in COVID-19 (dated by TCRdb to the early 2020s). Background for the entire study: Samples covering the acute and convalescent phases of COVID-19 were provided by collaborators in the United States, Italy and Spain. The prospective study material was composed of cDNA or gDNA derived from T cells, B-cell-depleted T cells, or PBMCs. The dataset comprised deeply sampled blood TCRbeta repertoires from subjects exposed to, actively infected with, or recovered from COVID-19. A freely available public database, intended as a resource for researchers studying the immune response to SARS-CoV-2, is where the repertoires were released. Samples came from the ongoing ImmuneRACE study (first 160 participants) plus 1,254 subjects from 6 global collaborators. Nearly every sample came with metadata listing a de-identified subject ID, COVID-19 status, age in years and sex. HLA class I and class II types, where available, came from metadata supplied by the sample provider rather than from assay-based typing.

V is pared back by 6 bases and J by 9 bases, with 12 bases lying between the germline termini. CDR1 and CDR2 were assigned from the germline V gene as MNHEY and SVGAGI. Including cysteine and phenylalanine, the CDR3 has 13 amino acids. The CDR3 DNA has 39 bases and is translated from base 1. TCRbeta CDR3 regions were amplified from genomic DNA using the immunoSEQ Assay, a bias-controlled multiplex PCR. The study's own analysis went as follows. Within the assay, amplification of reference gene primers was used to estimate how many nucleated cells each sample contained. To quantify the absolute abundance of each unique TCRbeta CDR3 rearrangement, sequence reads were collapsed and filtered. For each sample, productive Simpson clonality was calculated as the square root of Simpson's diversity index across productive rearrangements. TCRdb stores this immuneACCESS table with in-frame sequences only. Part of the clones is absent; in the studies checked, under half of the shortfall reflects unresolved V genes, and no reason is known for the rest. V, J and clone size reflect that table, while D and trimming were determined from the DNA. This sample has about 30,000 clones in its table, and 80% to 90% of those were observed once. Jointly, the top ten make up 9% to 10% of the sample.

Results the study describes overall, beyond this receptor: Clinical and demographic metadata were provided uncurated, with the amount varying by source and participant.

With respect to this clone: No cognate antigen has been identified for it. Per-base qualities were not stored, and no clone one base away is much larger.

Each collaborating institution followed its own protocols to collect whole blood in K2EDTA tubes. Collaborator samples were shipped for TCRbeta analysis as frozen whole blood, isolated PBMCs, or DNA extracted from either sample type. Material for sequencing was peripheral blood. The rearranged chain carries TRBV6-5 and TRBJ1-6; the best D guess is TRBD1, with 6 bases matching. This receptor was taken from a human donor in a cohort sampled during active COVID-19. The CDR3 region: CASSPGHTSPLHF. The DNA reads TGTGCCAGCAGCCCGGGACACACTTCACCCCTCCACTTT.